This T cell receptor beta chain derives from a study of cytomegalovirus exposure and HLA in healthy donors. Vbeta (60) and Jbeta (13) primers were used in the PCR. Assay used: immunoSEQ multiplex PCR; TCRdb lists only in-frame clones, some missing. The sample has some 200,000 clones; about 9.4% are singletons. The V gene lost 0 bases and the J gene lost 4 bases, with 12 bases spanning the gap. CDR1 and CDR2 (germline): SEHNR, FQNEAQ (reference sequence). This CDR3 region has 15 residues. This TCR derives from a woman younger than 45 in good health and CMV-seropositive. The sample was PBMCs. The V and J genes are TRBV7-9 and TRBJ1-2, with TRBD1 as a possible D gene (5 bases). Here the CDR3 reads CASSLAGRGGYGYTF. Here the CDR3 DNA reads TGTGCCAGCAGCTTAGCGGGGCGGGGCGGCTATGGCTACACCTTC.